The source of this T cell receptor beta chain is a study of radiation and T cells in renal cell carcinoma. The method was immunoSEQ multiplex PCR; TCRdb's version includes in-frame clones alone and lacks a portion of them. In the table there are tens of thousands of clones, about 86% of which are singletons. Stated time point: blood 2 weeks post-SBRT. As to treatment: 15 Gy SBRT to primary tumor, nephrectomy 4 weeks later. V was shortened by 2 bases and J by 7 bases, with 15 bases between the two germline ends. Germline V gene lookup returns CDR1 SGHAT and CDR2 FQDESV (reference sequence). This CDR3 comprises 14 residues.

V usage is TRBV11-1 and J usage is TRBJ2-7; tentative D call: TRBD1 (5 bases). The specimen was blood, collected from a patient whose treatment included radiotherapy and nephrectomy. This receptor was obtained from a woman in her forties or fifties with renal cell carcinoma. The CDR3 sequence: CASSLLAGKFEQYF. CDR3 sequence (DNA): TGTGCCAGCAGCTTACTTGCAGGGAAATTTGAGCAGTACTTC.